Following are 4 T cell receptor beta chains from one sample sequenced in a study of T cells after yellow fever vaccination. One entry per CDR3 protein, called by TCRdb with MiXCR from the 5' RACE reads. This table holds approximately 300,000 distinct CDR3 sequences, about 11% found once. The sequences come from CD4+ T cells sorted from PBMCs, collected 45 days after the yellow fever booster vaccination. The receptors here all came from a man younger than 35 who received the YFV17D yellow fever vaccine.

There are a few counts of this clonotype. The CDR3: CASSQEEGQVAFF. In nucleotides, the CDR3 is TGTGCCAGCAGCCAAGAGGAGGGGCAAGTGGCTTTCTTT. The chain employs TRBV4-2 and TRBJ1-1, with TRBD1 as a possible D gene (5 bases). This CDR3 comprises 13 residues. CDR1 LGHNA and CDR2 YNFKEQ come from the germline V gene. With 0 bases removed from V and 11 bases from J, the gap between germline ends came to 13 bases.

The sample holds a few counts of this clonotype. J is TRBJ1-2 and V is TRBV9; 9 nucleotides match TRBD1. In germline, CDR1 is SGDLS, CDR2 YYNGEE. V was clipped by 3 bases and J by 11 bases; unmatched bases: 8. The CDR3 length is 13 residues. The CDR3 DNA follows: TGTGCCAGCAGCGGGTACCGACAGGGGGGATACACCTTC. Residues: CASSGYRQGGYTF. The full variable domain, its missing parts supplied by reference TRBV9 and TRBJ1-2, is DSGVTQTPKHLITATGQRVTLRCSPRSGDLSVYWYQQSLDQGLQFLIQYYNGEERAKGNILERFSAQQFPDLHSELNLSSLELGDSALYFCASSGYRQGGYTFGSGTRLTVV.

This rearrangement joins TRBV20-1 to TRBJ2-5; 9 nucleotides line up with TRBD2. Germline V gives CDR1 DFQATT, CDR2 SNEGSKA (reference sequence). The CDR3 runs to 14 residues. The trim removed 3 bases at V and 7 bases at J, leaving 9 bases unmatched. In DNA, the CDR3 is TGCAGTGCTAGTGCCTCAGCGGGGGGAGTGACCCAGTACTTC. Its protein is CSASASAGGVTQYF.

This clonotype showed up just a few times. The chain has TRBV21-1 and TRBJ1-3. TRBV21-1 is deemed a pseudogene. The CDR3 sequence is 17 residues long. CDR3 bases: TGTGCCAGCAGCAAACTAAGACGAGAGAGCTCTGGAAACACCATATATTTT. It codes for CASSKLRRESSGNTIYF.